These 12 T cell receptor beta chains originate from one sample sequenced in a study of T cells in Graves' hyperthyroidism and ophthalmopathy. Amplification targeted TCR beta CDR3 regions from RNA transcripts. In the first-round RT-PCR of the TCR CDR3, the HTBI primer set was used. TCRdb fed the multiplex PCR reads into MiXCR, producing one record per CDR3 protein. The sample consists of about 420,000 distinct CDR3 sequences, around 16% of them appearing once. The sequencing input was blood. The receptors derive from a woman aged 18-29 years with Graves' hyperthyroidism.

The V and J genes are TRBV7-6 and TRBJ2-3; 9 nucleotides align to TRBD1. The CDR3 contains 20 residues. Germline values: CDR1 SGHVS, CDR2 FNYEAQ. Losses at the gene ends were 3 bases for V and 0 bases for J; bases not matched to a gene: 16. The CDR3 loop reads CASSLAGTGNGGASTDTQYF. CDR3 nucleotides: TGTGCCAGCAGCTTGGCCGGGACAGGGAATGGCGGGGCTAGCACAGATACGCAGTATTTT.

This clonotype was picked up many times. CDR3 loop: CASRPRTSPLYNEQFF. CDR3 DNA sequence: TGTGCCAGCAGGCCCCGGACTAGCCCTTTATACAATGAGCAGTTCTTC. This chain links TRBV2 with TRBJ2-1, with 8 bases that match TRBD2. Trimming cost V 6 bases and J 4 bases; bases outside gene matches: 11. The CDR3 covers 16 residues. The germline gives CDR1 SNHLY, CDR2 FYNNEI.

This clonotype has ten or more counts. V and J are TRBV20-1 and TRBJ2-1; D gene uncertain. V was trimmed by 5 bases and J by 0 bases, leaving 8 bases between them. The CDR3 is made up of 13 amino acids. Looked up from germline, CDR1 is DFQATT and CDR2 is SNEGSKA (reference sequence). This CDR3 is CSALVDSYNEQFF. For the CDR3, the DNA is TGCAGTGCTCTGGTAGACTCCTACAATGAGCAGTTCTTC.

This clonotype showed up just a few times. The rearrangement links TRBV20-1 to TRBJ1-5; D remains unclear. The CDR3 is made up of 12 amino acids. Trimming stripped 1 base from V and 5 bases from J, with 6 bases between. Germline-derived CDR1 and CDR2 are DFQATT and SNEGSKA (reference sequence). The chain's CDR3 is CSARVADQPQHF. The CDR3, as DNA: TGCAGTGCTAGAGTGGCTGATCAGCCCCAGCATTTT.

This clonotype has ten or more counts. The chain is built from TRBV7-9 and TRBJ2-5, with TRBD2 identical over 14 bases. This CDR3 contains 16 residues. The germline CDR1 and CDR2 sequences are SEHNR and FQNEAQ (reference sequence). With V trimmed by 5 bases and J by 4 bases, 6 bases remained unmatched. The CDR3 spells CASSMGLAGAVETQYF. Written as DNA, the CDR3 is TGTGCCAGCAGCATGGGACTAGCGGGGGCCGTAGAGACCCAGTACTTC.

This clonotype was observed at least ten times. The genes are TRBV20-1 and TRBJ1-5; D not resolved. This CDR3 spans 12 amino acids. Germline loops: CDR1 DFQATT, CDR2 SNEGSKA (reference sequence). The ends were cut back, 3 bases at V and 10 bases at J, with 13 bases in the middle. CDR3 bases: TGCAGTGCTAGCAACTCGGAAGGTCCCCAGCATTTT. Translated: CSASNSEGPQHF.

The table lists this clonotype with many counts. The V call is TRBV20-1, the J call TRBJ1-1; D remains unclear. The CDR3 consists of 16 residues. Germline CDR1 reads DFQATT; CDR2 reads SNEGSKA (reference sequence). Trimming pared 0 bases from V and 0 bases from J, leaving 14 bases between. The CDR3 loop is CSARDPGRLLNTEAFF. DNA for the CDR3: TGCAGTGCTAGAGATCCCGGCAGACTATTGAACACTGAAGCTTTCTTT.

This clonotype was recorded at least ten times. The CDR3 DNA is TGTGCCAGCACCCTCGCAGGGGGGGCAGGCACTGAAGCTTTCTTT. It encodes CASTLAGGAGTEAFF. The chain combines TRBV6-1 with TRBJ1-1; 7 bases map to TRBD1. This CDR3 spans 15 amino acids. CDR1 and CDR2 from the germline V gene are MNHNS and SASEGT. V shed 7 bases, J shed 4 bases, and the junction held 12 bases outside the gene matches.

The gene calls are TRBV4-1 and TRBJ2-5, with 7 bases fitting TRBD1. The CDR3 loop spans 16 amino acids. Looked up from germline, CDR1 is MGHRA and CDR2 is YSYEKL. Germline trimming cut 1 base from V and 1 base from J; bases unmatched to any gene: 6. The CDR3 loop reads CASSQVLGQRQETQYF. The CDR3 DNA reads TGCGCCAGCAGCCAAGTTCTGGGACAGCGCCAAGAGACCCAGTACTTC.

The chain joins TRBV12-3 or TRBV12-4 to TRBJ2-7; D may be TRBD2 (5 bases). Trimming pared 4 bases from V and 3 bases from J, leaving 16 bases between. The CDR3 is 15 residues long. CDR3 loop: CASSYYRGTVYEQYF. In nucleotides, the CDR3 is TGTGCCAGCAGTTACTACCGGGGTACCGTCTACGAGCAGTACTTC.

V is TRBV29-1 and J is TRBJ1-2; tentatively, D is TRBD1 (6 bases). Between the trimmed V and J ends, which lost 4 bases and 3 bases, there was a span of 18 bases. CDR3 size: 15 residues. CDR1 SQVTM and CDR2 ANQGSEA come from the germline V gene. The DNA of the CDR3 is TGCAGCGTTGCCGTTGGGCAGGGGTTTTACTATGGCTACACCTTC. Protein sequence: CSVAVGQGFYYGYTF.

This clonotype was seen a few times. The chain employs TRBV18 and TRBJ2-7, with 10 positions matching TRBD2. Germline CDR1 KGHSH, CDR2 LQKENI. The V and J ends lost 0 bases and 2 bases, in that order; junction bases with no gene match: 7. The CDR3 loop spans 17 amino acids. CDR3 residues: CASSPPLTSGPPYEQYF. CDR3 sequence (DNA): TGTGCCAGCTCACCACCATTGACTAGCGGGCCACCCTACGAGCAGTACTTC.